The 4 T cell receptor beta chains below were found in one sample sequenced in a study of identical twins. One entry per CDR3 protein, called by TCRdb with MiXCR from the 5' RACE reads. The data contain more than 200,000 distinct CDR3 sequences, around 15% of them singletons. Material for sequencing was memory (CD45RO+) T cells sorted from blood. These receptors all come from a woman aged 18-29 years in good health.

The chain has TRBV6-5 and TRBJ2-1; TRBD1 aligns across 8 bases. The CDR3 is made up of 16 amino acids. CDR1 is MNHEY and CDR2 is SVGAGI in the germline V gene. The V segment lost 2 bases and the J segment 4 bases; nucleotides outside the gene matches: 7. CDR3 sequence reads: CASSYTGQAIYNEQFF. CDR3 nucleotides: TGTGCCAGCAGTTACACGGGACAGGCGATTTACAATGAGCAGTTCTTC.

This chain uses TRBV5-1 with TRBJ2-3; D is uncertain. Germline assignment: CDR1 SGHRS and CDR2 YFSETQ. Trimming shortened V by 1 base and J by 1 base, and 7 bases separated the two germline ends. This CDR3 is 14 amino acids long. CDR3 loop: CASSLPTGTDTQYF. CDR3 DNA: TGCGCCAGCAGCTTGCCGACCGGCACAGATACGCAGTATTTT.

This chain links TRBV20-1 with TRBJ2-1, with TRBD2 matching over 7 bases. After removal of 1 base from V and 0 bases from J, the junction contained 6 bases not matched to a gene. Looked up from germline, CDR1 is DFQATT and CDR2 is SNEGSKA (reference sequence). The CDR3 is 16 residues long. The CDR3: CSARGKAGISYNEQFF. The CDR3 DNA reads TGCAGTGCTAGAGGTAAAGCGGGGATCTCCTACAATGAGCAGTTCTTC.

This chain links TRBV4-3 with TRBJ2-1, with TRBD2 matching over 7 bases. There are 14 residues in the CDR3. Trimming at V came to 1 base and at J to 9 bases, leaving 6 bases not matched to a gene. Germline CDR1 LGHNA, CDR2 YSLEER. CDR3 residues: CASSQARLAFEQFF. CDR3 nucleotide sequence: TGCGCCAGCAGCCAAGCCCGACTAGCTTTTGAGCAGTTCTTC.